This passage covers 6 T cell receptor beta chains from one sample sequenced in a study of blood T cell repertoires in COVID-19. Clones were sequenced by immunoSEQ multiplex PCR, and TCRdb holds only the in-frame ones, with some missing. The sample records under 200,000 clones, 70% to 90% being singletons. The sample comprised peripheral blood. The receptors were gathered from a middle-aged man with active or convalescent COVID-19.

The V gene is TRBV6-1, the J gene TRBJ2-7; 9 bases are shared with TRBD1. J was trimmed by 3 bases and V by 2 bases; bases with no gene match: 5. The CDR3 is made up of 15 amino acids. The germline V gene encodes CDR1 MNHNS and CDR2 SASEGT. CDR3 in amino acids: CASSEITGGLYEQYF. CDR3 nucleotides: TGTGCCAGCAGTGAAATTACAGGGGGCCTCTACGAGCAGTACTTC.

The V and J genes are TRBV27 and TRBJ1-4; TRBD1 matches at 7 bases. There are 14 residues in the CDR3. Germline CDR1 and CDR2: MNHEY and SMNVEV (reference sequence). V was clipped by 5 bases and J by 6 bases; unmatched bases: 6. The CDR3 nucleotides are TGTGCCAGCAGTCCGACAGGGACCGATGAAAAACTGTTTTTT. It yields the protein CASSPTGTDEKLFF.

The chain carries TRBV28 and TRBJ1-1; no reliable D call. The CDR3 runs 14 residues. The V end was cut by 4 bases, the J end by 3 bases, with 12 bases between. The V gene's germline CDR1 is MDHEN and CDR2 SYDVKM. The CDR3 spells CASSYAGRYTEAFF. CDR3 bases: TGTGCCAGCAGTTATGCGGGCCGGTACACTGAAGCTTTCTTT.

This chain joins TRBV12-3 or TRBV12-4 and TRBJ1-1; possibly TRBD1 for D (5 bases). Trimming took 5 bases from V and 1 from J, leaving 8 bases between them. This CDR3 is built from 13 residues. This chain's CDR3 is CASSPGQNTEAFF. CDR3 in DNA: TGTGCCAGCAGTCCCGGACAGAACACTGAAGCTTTCTTT.

This sequence joins TRBV5-1 and TRBJ1-5; tentatively, D is TRBD1 (6 bases). The CDR3 extends over 19 amino acids. V dropped 6 bases and J dropped 0 bases, with 25 bases sitting between them. Looked up from germline, CDR1 is SGHRS and CDR2 is YFSETQ. CDR3 nucleotide sequence: TGCGCCAGCACCTGGGCCCTGCGGGGAGGGGGACGTAGCAATCAGCCCCAGCATTTT. It yields the protein CASTWALRGGGRSNQPQHF.

CDR3 amino acids: CASSPLAGRFTDTQYF. CDR3 DNA: TGTGCCAGCTCACCCCTAGCGGGGAGATTCACAGATACGCAGTATTTT. This rearrangement joins TRBV18 to TRBJ2-3; 9 bases are shared with TRBD2. V shed 3 bases, J shed 2 bases, and the junction held 6 bases outside the gene matches. The germline V gene has CDR1 KGHSH and CDR2 LQKENI. The length of the CDR3 is 16 residues. The full variable domain, in which reference TRBV18 and TRBJ2-3 provide the parts outside the CDR3, is NAGVMQNPRHLVRRRGQEARLRCSPMKGHSHVYWYRQLPEEGLKFMVYLQKENIIDESGMPKERFSAEFPKEGPSILRIQQVVRGDSAAYFCASSPLAGRFTDTQYFGPGTRLTVL.